The 28 T cell receptor beta chains below were found in one sample sequenced in a study of cytomegalovirus exposure and HLA in healthy donors. Clones were read by immunoSEQ multiplex PCR, and TCRdb kept only the in-frame ones, dropping some. The repertoire holds 140,000 or so clones, with approximately 90% as singletons. The sample taken for sequencing was PBMCs. These receptors all come from a woman between 25 and 40 years old in good health and CMV-seropositive.

There are a few counts of this clone. V gene TRBV2 combines with J gene TRBJ2-1; 11 bases line up with TRBD2. CDR1 is SNHLY and CDR2 is FYNNEI in the germline V gene. The V and J ends lost 6 bases and 7 bases, in that order; junction bases with no gene match: 11. CDR3 size: 16 residues. CDR3: CASSVGLAVLRNEQFF. CDR3 DNA: TGTGCCAGCAGCGTGGGACTAGCGGTCTTAAGGAATGAGCAGTTCTTC.

This sequence joins TRBV6-4 and TRBJ1-1; D is perhaps TRBD1 (5 bases). Germline lookup yields CDR1 MRHNA and CDR2 SNTAGT. This CDR3 contains 13 residues. Trimming stripped 4 bases from V and 1 base from J, with 7 bases between. The CDR3 region is CASSADRNTEAFF. The CDR3 nucleotides are TGTGCCAGCAGTGCAGACAGGAACACTGAAGCTTTCTTT.

This clone was seen once. The chain employs TRBV5-6 and TRBJ2-3; 7 bases agree with TRBD2. V was clipped by 4 bases and J by 4 bases; unmatched bases: 0. CDR1 and CDR2 (germline): SGHDT, YYEEEE. The CDR3 has 12 amino acids. CDR3 sequence reads: CASSRGADTQYF. CDR3 DNA: TGTGCCAGCAGCCGGGGGGCAGATACGCAGTATTTT.

The rearrangement links TRBV25-1 to TRBJ2-7, with D possibly matching TRBD1 (6 bases). The CDR3 is 16 residues long. The germline V gene encodes CDR1 MGHDK and CDR2 SYGVNS. Deletions cut 4 bases from V and 1 base from J, with 17 bases between. The chain's CDR3 is CASSAREQGGSYEQYF. As DNA, the CDR3 is TGTGCCAGCAGTGCCCGTGAACAGGGCGGTTCCTACGAGCAGTACTTC.

The chain carries TRBV27 and TRBJ2-7; 10 nucleotides agree with TRBD2. This CDR3 is built from 18 residues. Germline CDR1 and CDR2: MNHEY and SMNVEV (reference sequence). Trimming removed 8 bases from V and 3 bases from J; junction bases left unmatched: 19. The CDR3: CASFPNRAAGTSDYEQYF. In DNA form, the CDR3 reads TGTGCCAGCTTTCCCAATCGGGCAGCCGGGACTAGCGACTACGAGCAGTACTTC.

V usage is TRBV6-1 and J usage is TRBJ2-6, with 10 positions matching TRBD2. CDR1 is MNHNS and CDR2 is SASEGT in the germline V gene. V shed 4 bases and J 1 base; nucleotides not matched to a gene: 4. The CDR3 loop spans 17 amino acids. CDR3 sequence reads: CASSASGSFSGANVLTF. The CDR3, as DNA: TGTGCCAGCAGTGCTAGCGGGAGTTTTTCTGGGGCCAACGTCCTGACTTTC.

The rearrangement uses TRBV19 and TRBJ2-5, with D possibly being TRBD1 (5 bases). Trimming removed 6 bases from V and 2 bases from J, with 22 bases in between. This CDR3 has 17 residues. The germline CDR1 and CDR2 sequences are LNHDA and SQIVND (reference sequence). CDR3 sequence: CASRGPFSPLGQETQYF. The CDR3 DNA reads TGTGCCAGTAGGGGGCCCTTTTCCCCACTCGGACAAGAGACCCAGTACTTC.

Turning to this clone: Compared with germline, one end of the junction differs, possibly owing to a read error. The chain recombines TRBV7-7 with TRBJ2-5; D unresolved. The CDR3 extends over 15 amino acids. From germline, CDR1 is SSHAT and CDR2 FNYEAQ (reference sequence). The CDR3 loop is CASSLLAPPKETQYF. The CDR3, as DNA: TGTGCTAGCAGCTTATTGGCCCCTCCGAAGGAGACCCAGTACTTC.

The chain uses TRBV28 and TRBJ1-1, with no clear D. Germline V CDR1 and CDR2: MDHEN, SYDVKM. Trimming cost V 3 bases and J 0 bases, with 11 bases left between them. The CDR3 length is 15 residues. This chain's CDR3 is CASSFRGSLNTEAFF. The CDR3 DNA is TGTGCCAGCAGTTTTCGTGGGAGCCTGAACACTGAAGCTTTCTTT.

The chain employs TRBV11-2 and TRBJ1-2; 12 bases agree with TRBD1. The CDR3 loop spans 14 amino acids. Germline trimming cut 1 base from V and 7 bases from J; bases unmatched to any gene: 1. Germline V gives CDR1 SGHAT, CDR2 FQNNGV. CDR3 protein: CASSLVGQGAGYTF. Written as DNA, the CDR3 is TGTGCCAGCAGCTTAGTGGGACAGGGGGCTGGCTACACCTTC.

V is TRBV2 and J is TRBJ1-5, with 7 bases fitting TRBD1. Germline CDR1 and CDR2: SNHLY and FYNNEI. Losses at the gene ends were 4 bases for V and 2 bases for J; bases not matched to a gene: 2. The CDR3 covers 14 residues. Here the CDR3 reads CASSGQGGNQPQHF. The DNA of the CDR3 is TGTGCCAGCAGTGGACAGGGAGGCAATCAGCCCCAGCATTTT.

V gene TRBV2 combines with J gene TRBJ2-5, with 15 bases lining up with TRBD2. This CDR3 has 16 residues. Per germline, CDR1 SNHLY and CDR2 FYNNEI. J was trimmed by 5 bases and V by 4 bases; bases with no gene match: 5. CDR3 in amino acids: CASSGTSGRADETQYF. The DNA of the CDR3 is TGTGCCAGCAGTGGGACTAGCGGGAGGGCGGACGAGACCCAGTACTTC.

V and J are TRBV5-1 and TRBJ1-5; tentative D call: TRBD1 (5 bases). Between the trimmed V and J ends, which lost 7 bases and 2 bases, there was a span of 10 bases. Germline V gene data show CDR1 as SGHRS and CDR2 as YFSETQ. The CDR3 runs to 13 residues. CDR3 residues: CASRAGGNQPQHF. The DNA for the CDR3 is TGCGCCAGCCGGGCGGGGGGCAATCAGCCCCAGCATTTT. The full variable domain, rest sourced from reference TRBV5-1 and TRBJ1-5, is KAGVTQTPRYLIKTRGQQVTLSCSPISGHRSVSWYQQTPGQGLQFLFEYFSETQRNKGNFPGRFSGRQFSNSRSEMNVSTLELGDSALYLCASRAGGNQPQHFGDGTRLSIL.

The chain is built from TRBV5-1 and TRBJ1-1; no firm D call. Germline V gene lookup returns CDR1 SGHRS and CDR2 YFSETQ. The V end was cut by 3 bases, the J end by 0 bases, with 9 bases between. There are 14 residues in the CDR3. The CDR3 DNA reads TGCGCCAGCAGCTCACTCCCCGTGAACACTGAAGCTTTCTTT. Encoded protein: CASSSLPVNTEAFF. Full variable domain (missing parts from reference TRBV5-1 and TRBJ1-1): KAGVTQTPRYLIKTRGQQVTLSCSPISGHRSVSWYQQTPGQGLQFLFEYFSETQRNKGNFPGRFSGRQFSNSRSEMNVSTLELGDSALYLCASSSLPVNTEAFFGQGTRLTVV.

The genes are TRBV12-5 and TRBJ2-4; D unresolved. CDR1 is LGHNT, CDR2 FRNRAP, per germline. The V end was cut by 3 bases, the J end by 8 bases, with 11 bases between. The CDR3 runs to 13 residues. CDR3 DNA: TGTGCTAGTGGTTTAGCTGGTGTCGACATTCAGTACTTC. Its protein is CASGLAGVDIQYF. Drawing the rest from reference TRBV12-5 and TRBJ2-4, the complete variable domain is DARVTQTPRHKVTEMGQEVTMRCQPILGHNTVFWYRQTMMQGLELLAYFRNRAPLDDSGMPKDRFSAEMPDATLATLKIQPSEPRDSAVYFCASGLAGVDIQYFGAGTRLSVL.

The chain is built from TRBV2 and TRBJ2-1; D gene unclear. Looked up from germline, CDR1 is SNHLY and CDR2 is FYNNEI. The CDR3 loop spans 11 amino acids. Trimming shortened V by 7 bases and J by 3 bases, and 4 bases separated the two germline ends. The CDR3 DNA reads as TGTGCCAGCACCCGCTACAATGAGCAGTTCTTC. Encoded protein: CASTRYNEQFF.

This chain connects TRBV29-1 to TRBJ1-1, with a possible D match to TRBD1 (5 bases). The CDR3 contains 11 residues. Germline loops: CDR1 SQVTM, CDR2 ANQGSEA. V dropped 7 bases and J dropped 4 bases, with 10 bases sitting between them. CDR3 amino acids: CSAARATEAFF. The CDR3 DNA reads TGCAGCGCCGCCAGGGCCACTGAAGCTTTCTTT.

J is TRBJ2-7 and V is TRBV14; D not resolved. The CDR3 sequence is 12 residues long. Trimming cost V 4 bases and J 3 bases, with 7 bases left between them. Germline-derived CDR1 and CDR2 are SGHDN and FVKESK. The CDR3 bases are TGTGCCAGCAGCCCATCTAACTACGAGCAGTACTTC. This encodes CASSPSNYEQYF.

This clone has a single count. The sample contains more than one DNA sequence encoding this CDR3. V usage is TRBV18 and J usage is TRBJ2-7; D is possibly TRBD2 (6 bases). Trimming stripped 3 bases from V and 4 bases from J, with 13 bases between. Germline V gene data show CDR1 as KGHSH and CDR2 as LQKENI. The CDR3 runs 14 residues. CDR3 amino acids: CASSPSGGLYEQYF. In DNA form, the CDR3 reads TGTGCCAGCTCACCTTCAGGAGGGCTGTACGAGCAGTACTTC. Drawing the rest from reference TRBV18 and TRBJ2-7, the complete variable domain is NAGVMQNPRHLVRRRGQEARLRCSPMKGHSHVYWYRQLPEEGLKFMVYLQKENIIDESGMPKERFSAEFPKEGPSILRIQQVVRGDSAAYFCASSPSGGLYEQYFGPGTRLTVT.

The rearrangement uses TRBV2 and TRBJ2-2; TRBD2 is a possible D gene (5 bases). The ends were cut back, 7 bases at V and 2 bases at J, with 11 bases in the middle. This CDR3 region has 14 residues. Germline assignment: CDR1 SNHLY and CDR2 FYNNEI. CDR3 in amino acids: CASKRTGNTGELFF. The CDR3 DNA reads TGTGCCAGCAAACGCACGGGAAACACCGGGGAGCTGTTTTTT.

V usage is TRBV2 and J usage is TRBJ2-7; 11 bases are shared with TRBD1. The V segment lost 4 bases and the J segment 3 bases; nucleotides outside the gene matches: 2. This CDR3 has 14 amino acids. Germline CDR1 and CDR2: SNHLY and FYNNEI. The CDR3 spells CASSAGQGGYEQYF. In DNA, the CDR3 is TGTGCCAGCAGTGCGGGACAGGGGGGCTACGAGCAGTACTTC.

V is TRBV4-1 and J is TRBJ2-3; 9 nucleotides agree with TRBD2. The V and J ends lost 7 bases and 7 bases, in that order; junction bases with no gene match: 12. CDR1 and CDR2 (germline): MGHRA, YSYEKL. CDR3 length equals 15 residues. In DNA form, the CDR3 reads TGCGCCAGCAAGGAGAGCGGGGGGTCGGGGAATACGCAGTATTTT. Translated, it gives CASKESGGSGNTQYF.

The CDR3, as DNA: TGTGCCAGCAGCTCGGTCGCTGAAGCTTTCTTT. Protein sequence: CASSSVAEAFF. The V and J genes are TRBV28 and TRBJ1-1; D remains unclear. Germline-derived CDR1 and CDR2 are MDHEN and SYDVKM. Trimming cost V 6 bases and J 6 bases, with 8 bases left between them. CDR3 length: 11 residues.

The CDR3 coding sequence is TGCAGCGTTGAAGTGACTAGCGGGGCGGGGGATACGCAGTATTTT. It specifies CSVEVTSGAGDTQYF. J is TRBJ2-3 and V is TRBV29-1, with TRBD2 matching 11 bases. With V trimmed by 1 base and J by 6 bases, 6 bases remained unmatched. Looked up from germline, CDR1 is SQVTM and CDR2 is ANQGSEA. The CDR3 is made up of 15 amino acids.

The chain is built from TRBV13 and TRBJ1-5; D is ambiguous. Germline CDR1 and CDR2: PRHDT and FYEKMQ (reference sequence). V was cut by 5 bases and J by 1 base, with 9 bases left in between. The CDR3 is 14 residues long. The CDR3 region is CASSAAGSNQPQHF. CDR3 nucleotides: TGTGCCAGCAGCGCCGCCGGGAGCAATCAGCCCCAGCATTTT.

This chain connects TRBV5-6 to TRBJ2-1; 8 bases line up with TRBD2. The CDR3 runs to 15 residues. Trimming removed 4 bases from V and 7 bases from J; junction bases left unmatched: 10. CDR1 and CDR2 (germline): SGHDT, YYEEEE. CDR3 residues: CASSRTSGELNEQFF. The CDR3, as DNA: TGTGCCAGCAGCCGTACTAGCGGAGAACTAAATGAGCAGTTCTTC. Full variable domain (rest looked up from reference TRBV5-6 and TRBJ2-1): DAGVTQSPTHLIKTRGQQVTLRCSPKSGHDTVSWYQQALGQGPQFIFQYYEEEERQRGNFPDRFSGHQFPNYSSELNVNALLLGDSALYLCASSRTSGELNEQFFGPGTRLTVL.

In nucleotides, the CDR3 is TGTGCCAGCAAAAGCGGGGGGGGTGTCGGTGAGCAGTTCTTC. Its translation: CASKSGGGVGEQFF. This rearrangement joins TRBV27 to TRBJ2-1, with 10 nucleotides matching TRBD2. In germline, CDR1 is MNHEY, CDR2 SMNVEV (reference sequence). The V and J ends lost 7 bases and 9 bases, in that order; junction bases with no gene match: 9. The CDR3 sequence is 14 residues long.

This sequence joins TRBV6-5 and TRBJ2-2; D possibly corresponds to TRBD2 (5 bases). Deletions cut 6 bases from V and 4 bases from J, with 12 bases between. In germline, CDR1 is MNHEY, CDR2 SVGAGI. CDR3 length equals 14 residues. In DNA, the CDR3 is TGTGCCAGCAGCCGTGGACTTTTCACCGGGGAGCTGTTTTTT. Protein product: CASSRGLFTGELFF.